This TCR beta chain was identified in a study of cytomegalovirus exposure and HLA in healthy donors. Overall study: Within an early data release were around 80 million unique TCRs drawn from HLA-typed donors.

Germline V lookup: CDR1 KGHSH, CDR2 LQKENI. Trimming at V came to 2 bases and at J to 0 bases, leaving 7 bases not matched to a gene. CDR3 length equals 17 residues. Study observations and caveats: CMV serostatus stood as the only immune exposure information on hand.

The PCR was carried out with 60 Vbeta primers and 13 Jbeta primers. Assay used: immunoSEQ multiplex PCR; TCRdb lists only in-frame clones, some missing. The sample lists under 200,000 clones, about four fifths occurring once. This clone has a single count. Its antigen remains unidentified. Healthy bone marrow donors made up the donor group. Sequenced sample: PBMCs. This clonotype originated in a woman aged 50 to 65 in good health and CMV-seropositive. The gene calls are TRBV18 and TRBJ2-3; 8 nucleotides match TRBD2. In DNA form, the CDR3 reads TGTGCCAGCTCACCAGGGGCTAGCGGGCCTAGCACAGATACGCAGTATTTT. Translating it yields CASSPGASGPSTDTQYF.